This T cell receptor beta chain was recorded in a study of T cell changes during pregnancy in multiple sclerosis. Method: immunoSEQ multiplex PCR; TCRdb's copy keeps in-frame clones and lacks some. This sample has approximately 60,000 clones, with 85% to 95% found just once. This clone appeared once. Germline V lookup: CDR1 GTSNPN, CDR2 SVGIG (reference sequence). The CDR3 is made up of 11 amino acids. V dropped 1 base and J dropped 4 bases, with 2 bases sitting between them. This rearrangement joins TRBV30 to TRBJ2-1; no clear D. The clonotype was recovered from a female donor with multiple sclerosis, enrolled in a pregnancy study. The input for sequencing was CD8+ T cells from peripheral blood mononuclear cells, taken in the second trimester of pregnancy. Here the CDR3 DNA reads TGTGCCTGGAGTGCGTACAATGAGCAGTTCTTC. This codes for CAWSAYNEQFF.